This TCR beta chain was sequenced for a study of T cell responses to AZD1222 COVID-19 vaccine. General study points: Unmutated regions of variants are reportedly targeted by nearly half of spike-specific TCRs. No day 14 peak samples; only post-peak repertoires were characterized. Elevations in Spike-specific TCR breadth and depth followed administration of two AZD1222 doses.

Trimming cost V 2 bases and J 6 bases, with 5 bases left between them. CDR1 and CDR2 (germline): MRHNA, SNTAGT. The CDR3 extends over 13 amino acids. The data were produced by immunoSEQ multiplex PCR, yet TCRdb's version contains in-frame clones alone and is incomplete. The sample contains roughly 130,000 clones, 92% of which appear only once. Regarding this clone: The antigen is not known.

The chain uses TRBV6-4 and TRBJ1-6; D remains ambiguous. The clonotype was recovered from an adult in good health. The sequenced sample was peripheral blood, obtained on day 0 of AZD1222 vaccination. CDR3 sequence: CASSDGFNSPLHF. The CDR3 nucleotides are TGTGCCAGCAGTGACGGGTTTAATTCACCCCTCCACTTT.